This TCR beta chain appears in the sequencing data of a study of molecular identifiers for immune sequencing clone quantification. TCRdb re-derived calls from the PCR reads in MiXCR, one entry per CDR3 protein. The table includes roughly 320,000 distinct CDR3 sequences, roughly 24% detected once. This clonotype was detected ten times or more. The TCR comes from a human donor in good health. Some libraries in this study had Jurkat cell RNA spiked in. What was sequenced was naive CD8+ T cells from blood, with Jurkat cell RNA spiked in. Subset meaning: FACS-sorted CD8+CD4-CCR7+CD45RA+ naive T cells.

The DNA for the CDR3 is TGTGCCAGCAGCCCTAGCGGGGGACATGGCGCAGATACGCAGTATTTT. It yields the protein CASSPSGGHGADTQYF. The chain combines TRBV12-3 or TRBV12-4 with TRBJ2-3; 10 nucleotides align to TRBD2. After removal of 6 bases from V and 4 bases from J, the junction contained 10 bases not matched to a gene. The CDR3 loop spans 16 amino acids.